This T cell receptor beta chain was obtained from a study of cytomegalovirus exposure and HLA in healthy donors. In germline, CDR1 is SGHVS, CDR2 FQNEAQ. V lost 8 bases and J lost 4, with 8 bases in between. The CDR3 contains 11 residues. The PCR had 60 Vbeta and 13 Jbeta primers. This table comes from immunoSEQ multiplex PCR, and its TCRdb copy is limited to in-frame clones, with some not included. The sample consists of approximately 120,000 clones, about 79% of them appearing once. The chain carries TRBV7-8 and TRBJ1-1; D may be TRBD1 (5 bases). The sequenced sample was PBMCs. The TCR was taken from a woman between 45 and 60 years old in good health and CMV-seronegative. CDR3 nucleotide sequence: TGTGCCAGCGTCCAGGGCACTGAAGCTTTCTTT. Translation gives CASVQGTEAFF.